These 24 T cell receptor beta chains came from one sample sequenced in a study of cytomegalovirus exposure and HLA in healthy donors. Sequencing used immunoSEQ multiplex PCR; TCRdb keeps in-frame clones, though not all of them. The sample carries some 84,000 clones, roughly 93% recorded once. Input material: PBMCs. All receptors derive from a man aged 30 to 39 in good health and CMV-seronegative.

CDR3 sequence: CASSLGHQENNEQFF. As DNA, the CDR3 is TGTGCCAGCAGCTTGGGACATCAGGAAAACAATGAGCAGTTCTTC. This chain connects TRBV13 to TRBJ2-1, with D possibly being TRBD1 (6 bases). Germline CDR1 reads PRHDT; CDR2 reads FYEKMQ (reference sequence). The CDR3 has 15 amino acids. V dropped 3 bases and J dropped 5 bases, with 14 bases sitting between them.

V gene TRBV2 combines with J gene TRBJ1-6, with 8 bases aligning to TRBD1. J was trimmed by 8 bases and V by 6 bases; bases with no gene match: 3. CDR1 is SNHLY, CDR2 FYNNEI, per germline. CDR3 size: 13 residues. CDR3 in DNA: TGTGCCAGCAGGGACAGGGCAGATTCACCCCTCCACTTT. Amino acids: CASRDRADSPLHF.

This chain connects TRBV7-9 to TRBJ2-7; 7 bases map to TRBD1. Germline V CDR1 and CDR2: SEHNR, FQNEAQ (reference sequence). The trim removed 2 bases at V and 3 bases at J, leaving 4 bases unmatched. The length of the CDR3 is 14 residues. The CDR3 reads CASSLRAGGYEQYF. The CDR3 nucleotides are TGTGCCAGCAGCTTAAGGGCAGGGGGCTACGAGCAGTACTTC. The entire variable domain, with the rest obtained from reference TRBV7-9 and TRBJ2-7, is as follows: DTGVSQNPRHKITKRGQNVTFRCDPISEHNRLYWYRQTLGQGPEFLTYFQNEAQLEKSRLLSDRFSAERPKGSFSTLEIQRTEQGDSAMYLCASSLRAGGYEQYFGPGTRLTVT.

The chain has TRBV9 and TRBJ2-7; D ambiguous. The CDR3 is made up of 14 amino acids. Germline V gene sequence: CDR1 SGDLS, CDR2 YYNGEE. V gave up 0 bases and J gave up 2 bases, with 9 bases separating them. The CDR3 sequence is CASSVDMGTYEQYF. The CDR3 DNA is TGTGCCAGCAGCGTAGATATGGGCACCTACGAGCAGTACTTC. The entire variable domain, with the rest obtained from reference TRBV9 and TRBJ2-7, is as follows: DSGVTQTPKHLITATGQRVTLRCSPRSGDLSVYWYQQSLDQGLQFLIQYYNGEERAKGNILERFSAQQFPDLHSELNLSSLELGDSALYFCASSVDMGTYEQYFGPGTRLTVT.

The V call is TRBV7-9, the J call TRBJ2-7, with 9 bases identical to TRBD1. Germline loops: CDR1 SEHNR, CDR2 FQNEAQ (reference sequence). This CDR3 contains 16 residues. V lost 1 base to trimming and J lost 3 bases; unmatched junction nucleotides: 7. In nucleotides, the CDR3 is TGTGCCAGCAGCTTAGAACCGGGACAGGGTCTCTACGAGCAGTACTTC. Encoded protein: CASSLEPGQGLYEQYF.

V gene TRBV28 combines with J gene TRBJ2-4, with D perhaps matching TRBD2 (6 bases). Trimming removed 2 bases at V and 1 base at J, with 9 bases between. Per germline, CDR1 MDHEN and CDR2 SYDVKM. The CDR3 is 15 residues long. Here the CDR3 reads CASSLGGRAKNIQYF. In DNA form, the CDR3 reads TGTGCCAGCAGTTTAGGAGGGAGGGCCAAAAACATTCAGTACTTC.

This CDR3 reads CASSLVFQGASTEAFF. The CDR3 DNA is TGTGCCAGCAGTTTAGTTTTTCAGGGGGCGAGCACTGAAGCTTTCTTT. The rearrangement joins TRBV28 to TRBJ1-1, with 8 bases that match TRBD1. The V gene's germline CDR1 is MDHEN and CDR2 SYDVKM. The CDR3 extends over 16 amino acids. Trimming at V came to 2 bases and at J to 4 bases, leaving 9 bases not matched to a gene.

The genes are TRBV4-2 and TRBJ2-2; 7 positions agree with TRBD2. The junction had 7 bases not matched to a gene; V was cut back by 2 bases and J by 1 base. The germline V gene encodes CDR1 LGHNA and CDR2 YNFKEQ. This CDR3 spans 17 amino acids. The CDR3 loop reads CASSQRAGTKNTGELFF. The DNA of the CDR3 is TGTGCCAGCAGCCAAAGGGCCGGGACTAAGAACACCGGGGAGCTGTTTTTT.

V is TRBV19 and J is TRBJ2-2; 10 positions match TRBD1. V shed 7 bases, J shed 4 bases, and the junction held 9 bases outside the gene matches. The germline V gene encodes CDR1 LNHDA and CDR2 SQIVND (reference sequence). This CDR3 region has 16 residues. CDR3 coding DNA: TGTGCCAGTATCCGGGGTGGGGACAGGGGCACCGGGGAGCTGTTTTTT. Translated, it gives CASIRGGDRGTGELFF.

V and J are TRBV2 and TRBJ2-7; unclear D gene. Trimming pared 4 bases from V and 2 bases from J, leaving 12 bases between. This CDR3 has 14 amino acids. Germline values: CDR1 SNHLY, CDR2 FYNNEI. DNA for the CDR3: TGTGCCAGCAGTGGCCCCAGTCCCCCCTACGAGCAGTACTTC. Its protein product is CASSGPSPPYEQYF.

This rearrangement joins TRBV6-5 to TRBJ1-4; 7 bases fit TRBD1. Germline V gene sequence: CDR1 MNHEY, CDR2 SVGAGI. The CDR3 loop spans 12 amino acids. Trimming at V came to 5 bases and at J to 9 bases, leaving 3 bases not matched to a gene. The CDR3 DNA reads TGTGCCAGCAGTCAAGGGGGCAAAAAACTGTTTTTT. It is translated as CASSQGGKKLFF.

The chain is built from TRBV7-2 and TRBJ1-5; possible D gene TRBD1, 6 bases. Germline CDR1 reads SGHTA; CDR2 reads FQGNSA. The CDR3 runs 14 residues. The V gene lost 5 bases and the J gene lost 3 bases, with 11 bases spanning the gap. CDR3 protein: CASSANRANQPQHF. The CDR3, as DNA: TGTGCCAGCAGCGCTAACAGGGCCAATCAGCCCCAGCATTTT. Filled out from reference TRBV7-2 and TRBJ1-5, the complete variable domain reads GAGVSQSPSNKVTEKGKDVELRCDPISGHTALYWYRQSLGQGLEFLIYFQGNSAPDKSGLPSDRFSAERTGGSVSTLTIQRTQQEDSAVYLCASSANRANQPQHFGDGTRLSIL.

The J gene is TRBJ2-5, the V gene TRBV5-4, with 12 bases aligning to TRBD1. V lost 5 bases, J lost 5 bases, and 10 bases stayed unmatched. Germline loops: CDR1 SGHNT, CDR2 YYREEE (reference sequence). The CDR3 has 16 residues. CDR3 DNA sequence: TGTGCCAGCAGAACACCGGGACAGGGGGCGACGGAGACCCAGTACTTC. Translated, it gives CASRTPGQGATETQYF.

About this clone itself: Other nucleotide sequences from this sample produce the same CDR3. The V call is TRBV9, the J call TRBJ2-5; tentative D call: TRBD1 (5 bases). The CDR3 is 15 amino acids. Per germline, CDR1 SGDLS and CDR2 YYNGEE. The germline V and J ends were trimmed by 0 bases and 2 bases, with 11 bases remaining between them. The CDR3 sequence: CASSVVQGGQETQYF. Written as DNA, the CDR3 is TGTGCCAGCAGCGTAGTGCAGGGTGGGCAAGAGACCCAGTACTTC.

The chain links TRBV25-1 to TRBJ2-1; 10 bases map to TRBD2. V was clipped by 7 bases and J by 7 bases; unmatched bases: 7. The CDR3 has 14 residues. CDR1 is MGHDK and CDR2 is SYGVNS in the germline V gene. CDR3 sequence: CASTRAGGRNEQFF. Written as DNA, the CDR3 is TGTGCCAGCACGCGAGCGGGGGGGCGTAATGAGCAGTTCTTC.

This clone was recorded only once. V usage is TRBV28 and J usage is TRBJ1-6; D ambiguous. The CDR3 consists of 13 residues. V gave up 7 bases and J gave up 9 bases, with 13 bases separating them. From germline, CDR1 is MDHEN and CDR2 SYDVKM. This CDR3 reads CASTGRMGSPLHF. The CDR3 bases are TGTGCCAGCACCGGCAGGATGGGTTCACCCCTCCACTTT.

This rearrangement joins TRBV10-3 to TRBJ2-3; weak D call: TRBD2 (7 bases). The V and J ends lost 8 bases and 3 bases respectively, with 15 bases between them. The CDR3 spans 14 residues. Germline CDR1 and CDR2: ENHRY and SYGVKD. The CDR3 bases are TGTGCCATCGGGTGGGGGGGGCCAACAGATACGCAGTATTTT. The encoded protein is CAIGWGGPTDTQYF.

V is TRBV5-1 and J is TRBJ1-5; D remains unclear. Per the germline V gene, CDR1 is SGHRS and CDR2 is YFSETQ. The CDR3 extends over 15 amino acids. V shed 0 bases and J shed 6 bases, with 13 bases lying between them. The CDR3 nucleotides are TGCGCCAGCAGCTTGGGAACGGAGGGTAGTCAGCCCCAGCATTTT. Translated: CASSLGTEGSQPQHF.

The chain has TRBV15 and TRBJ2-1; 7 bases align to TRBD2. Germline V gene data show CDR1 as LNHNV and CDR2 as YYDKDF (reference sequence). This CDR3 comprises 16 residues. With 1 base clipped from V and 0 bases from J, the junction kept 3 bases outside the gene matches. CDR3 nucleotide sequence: TGTGCCACCAGCAGAGTTGGGGGGGTCTCCTACAATGAGCAGTTCTTC. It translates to CATSRVGGVSYNEQFF.

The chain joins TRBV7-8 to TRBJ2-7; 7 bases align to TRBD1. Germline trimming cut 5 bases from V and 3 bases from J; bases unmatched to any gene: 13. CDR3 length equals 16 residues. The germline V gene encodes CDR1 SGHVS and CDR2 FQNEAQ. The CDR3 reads CASSPHGGQVYYEQYF. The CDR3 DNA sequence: TGTGCCAGCAGCCCCCACGGCGGACAGGTATACTACGAGCAGTACTTC.

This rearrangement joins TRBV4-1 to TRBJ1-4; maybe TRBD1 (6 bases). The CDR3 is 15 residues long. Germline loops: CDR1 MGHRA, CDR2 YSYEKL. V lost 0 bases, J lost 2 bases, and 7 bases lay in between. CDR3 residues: CASSQDQGTNEKLFF. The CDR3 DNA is TGCGCCAGCAGCCAAGACCAGGGGACTAATGAAAAACTGTTTTTT.

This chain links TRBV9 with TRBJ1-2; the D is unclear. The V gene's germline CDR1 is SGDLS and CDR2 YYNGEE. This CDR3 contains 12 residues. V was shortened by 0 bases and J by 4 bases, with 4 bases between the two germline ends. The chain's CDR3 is CASSVAFYGYTF. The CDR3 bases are TGTGCCAGCAGCGTAGCGTTCTATGGCTACACCTTC.

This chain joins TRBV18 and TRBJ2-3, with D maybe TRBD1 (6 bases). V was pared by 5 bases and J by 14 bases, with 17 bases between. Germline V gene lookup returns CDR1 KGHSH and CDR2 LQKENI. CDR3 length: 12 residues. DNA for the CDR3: TGTGCCAGCTCAAGCCGGACAGACCGGTTGTATTTT. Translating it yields CASSSRTDRLYF. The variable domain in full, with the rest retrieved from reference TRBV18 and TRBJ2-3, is NAGVMQNPRHLVRRRGQEARLRCSPMKGHSHVYWYRQLPEEGLKFMVYLQKENIIDESGMPKERFSAEFPKEGPSILRIQQVVRGDSAAYFCASSSRTDRLYFGPGTRLTVL.

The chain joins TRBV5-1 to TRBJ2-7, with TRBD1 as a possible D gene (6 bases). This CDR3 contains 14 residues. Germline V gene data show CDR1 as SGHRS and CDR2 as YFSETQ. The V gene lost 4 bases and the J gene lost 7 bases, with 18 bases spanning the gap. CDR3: CASSPVMGAQEQYF. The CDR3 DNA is TGCGCCAGCAGCCCCGTAATGGGGGCACAAGAGCAGTACTTC.